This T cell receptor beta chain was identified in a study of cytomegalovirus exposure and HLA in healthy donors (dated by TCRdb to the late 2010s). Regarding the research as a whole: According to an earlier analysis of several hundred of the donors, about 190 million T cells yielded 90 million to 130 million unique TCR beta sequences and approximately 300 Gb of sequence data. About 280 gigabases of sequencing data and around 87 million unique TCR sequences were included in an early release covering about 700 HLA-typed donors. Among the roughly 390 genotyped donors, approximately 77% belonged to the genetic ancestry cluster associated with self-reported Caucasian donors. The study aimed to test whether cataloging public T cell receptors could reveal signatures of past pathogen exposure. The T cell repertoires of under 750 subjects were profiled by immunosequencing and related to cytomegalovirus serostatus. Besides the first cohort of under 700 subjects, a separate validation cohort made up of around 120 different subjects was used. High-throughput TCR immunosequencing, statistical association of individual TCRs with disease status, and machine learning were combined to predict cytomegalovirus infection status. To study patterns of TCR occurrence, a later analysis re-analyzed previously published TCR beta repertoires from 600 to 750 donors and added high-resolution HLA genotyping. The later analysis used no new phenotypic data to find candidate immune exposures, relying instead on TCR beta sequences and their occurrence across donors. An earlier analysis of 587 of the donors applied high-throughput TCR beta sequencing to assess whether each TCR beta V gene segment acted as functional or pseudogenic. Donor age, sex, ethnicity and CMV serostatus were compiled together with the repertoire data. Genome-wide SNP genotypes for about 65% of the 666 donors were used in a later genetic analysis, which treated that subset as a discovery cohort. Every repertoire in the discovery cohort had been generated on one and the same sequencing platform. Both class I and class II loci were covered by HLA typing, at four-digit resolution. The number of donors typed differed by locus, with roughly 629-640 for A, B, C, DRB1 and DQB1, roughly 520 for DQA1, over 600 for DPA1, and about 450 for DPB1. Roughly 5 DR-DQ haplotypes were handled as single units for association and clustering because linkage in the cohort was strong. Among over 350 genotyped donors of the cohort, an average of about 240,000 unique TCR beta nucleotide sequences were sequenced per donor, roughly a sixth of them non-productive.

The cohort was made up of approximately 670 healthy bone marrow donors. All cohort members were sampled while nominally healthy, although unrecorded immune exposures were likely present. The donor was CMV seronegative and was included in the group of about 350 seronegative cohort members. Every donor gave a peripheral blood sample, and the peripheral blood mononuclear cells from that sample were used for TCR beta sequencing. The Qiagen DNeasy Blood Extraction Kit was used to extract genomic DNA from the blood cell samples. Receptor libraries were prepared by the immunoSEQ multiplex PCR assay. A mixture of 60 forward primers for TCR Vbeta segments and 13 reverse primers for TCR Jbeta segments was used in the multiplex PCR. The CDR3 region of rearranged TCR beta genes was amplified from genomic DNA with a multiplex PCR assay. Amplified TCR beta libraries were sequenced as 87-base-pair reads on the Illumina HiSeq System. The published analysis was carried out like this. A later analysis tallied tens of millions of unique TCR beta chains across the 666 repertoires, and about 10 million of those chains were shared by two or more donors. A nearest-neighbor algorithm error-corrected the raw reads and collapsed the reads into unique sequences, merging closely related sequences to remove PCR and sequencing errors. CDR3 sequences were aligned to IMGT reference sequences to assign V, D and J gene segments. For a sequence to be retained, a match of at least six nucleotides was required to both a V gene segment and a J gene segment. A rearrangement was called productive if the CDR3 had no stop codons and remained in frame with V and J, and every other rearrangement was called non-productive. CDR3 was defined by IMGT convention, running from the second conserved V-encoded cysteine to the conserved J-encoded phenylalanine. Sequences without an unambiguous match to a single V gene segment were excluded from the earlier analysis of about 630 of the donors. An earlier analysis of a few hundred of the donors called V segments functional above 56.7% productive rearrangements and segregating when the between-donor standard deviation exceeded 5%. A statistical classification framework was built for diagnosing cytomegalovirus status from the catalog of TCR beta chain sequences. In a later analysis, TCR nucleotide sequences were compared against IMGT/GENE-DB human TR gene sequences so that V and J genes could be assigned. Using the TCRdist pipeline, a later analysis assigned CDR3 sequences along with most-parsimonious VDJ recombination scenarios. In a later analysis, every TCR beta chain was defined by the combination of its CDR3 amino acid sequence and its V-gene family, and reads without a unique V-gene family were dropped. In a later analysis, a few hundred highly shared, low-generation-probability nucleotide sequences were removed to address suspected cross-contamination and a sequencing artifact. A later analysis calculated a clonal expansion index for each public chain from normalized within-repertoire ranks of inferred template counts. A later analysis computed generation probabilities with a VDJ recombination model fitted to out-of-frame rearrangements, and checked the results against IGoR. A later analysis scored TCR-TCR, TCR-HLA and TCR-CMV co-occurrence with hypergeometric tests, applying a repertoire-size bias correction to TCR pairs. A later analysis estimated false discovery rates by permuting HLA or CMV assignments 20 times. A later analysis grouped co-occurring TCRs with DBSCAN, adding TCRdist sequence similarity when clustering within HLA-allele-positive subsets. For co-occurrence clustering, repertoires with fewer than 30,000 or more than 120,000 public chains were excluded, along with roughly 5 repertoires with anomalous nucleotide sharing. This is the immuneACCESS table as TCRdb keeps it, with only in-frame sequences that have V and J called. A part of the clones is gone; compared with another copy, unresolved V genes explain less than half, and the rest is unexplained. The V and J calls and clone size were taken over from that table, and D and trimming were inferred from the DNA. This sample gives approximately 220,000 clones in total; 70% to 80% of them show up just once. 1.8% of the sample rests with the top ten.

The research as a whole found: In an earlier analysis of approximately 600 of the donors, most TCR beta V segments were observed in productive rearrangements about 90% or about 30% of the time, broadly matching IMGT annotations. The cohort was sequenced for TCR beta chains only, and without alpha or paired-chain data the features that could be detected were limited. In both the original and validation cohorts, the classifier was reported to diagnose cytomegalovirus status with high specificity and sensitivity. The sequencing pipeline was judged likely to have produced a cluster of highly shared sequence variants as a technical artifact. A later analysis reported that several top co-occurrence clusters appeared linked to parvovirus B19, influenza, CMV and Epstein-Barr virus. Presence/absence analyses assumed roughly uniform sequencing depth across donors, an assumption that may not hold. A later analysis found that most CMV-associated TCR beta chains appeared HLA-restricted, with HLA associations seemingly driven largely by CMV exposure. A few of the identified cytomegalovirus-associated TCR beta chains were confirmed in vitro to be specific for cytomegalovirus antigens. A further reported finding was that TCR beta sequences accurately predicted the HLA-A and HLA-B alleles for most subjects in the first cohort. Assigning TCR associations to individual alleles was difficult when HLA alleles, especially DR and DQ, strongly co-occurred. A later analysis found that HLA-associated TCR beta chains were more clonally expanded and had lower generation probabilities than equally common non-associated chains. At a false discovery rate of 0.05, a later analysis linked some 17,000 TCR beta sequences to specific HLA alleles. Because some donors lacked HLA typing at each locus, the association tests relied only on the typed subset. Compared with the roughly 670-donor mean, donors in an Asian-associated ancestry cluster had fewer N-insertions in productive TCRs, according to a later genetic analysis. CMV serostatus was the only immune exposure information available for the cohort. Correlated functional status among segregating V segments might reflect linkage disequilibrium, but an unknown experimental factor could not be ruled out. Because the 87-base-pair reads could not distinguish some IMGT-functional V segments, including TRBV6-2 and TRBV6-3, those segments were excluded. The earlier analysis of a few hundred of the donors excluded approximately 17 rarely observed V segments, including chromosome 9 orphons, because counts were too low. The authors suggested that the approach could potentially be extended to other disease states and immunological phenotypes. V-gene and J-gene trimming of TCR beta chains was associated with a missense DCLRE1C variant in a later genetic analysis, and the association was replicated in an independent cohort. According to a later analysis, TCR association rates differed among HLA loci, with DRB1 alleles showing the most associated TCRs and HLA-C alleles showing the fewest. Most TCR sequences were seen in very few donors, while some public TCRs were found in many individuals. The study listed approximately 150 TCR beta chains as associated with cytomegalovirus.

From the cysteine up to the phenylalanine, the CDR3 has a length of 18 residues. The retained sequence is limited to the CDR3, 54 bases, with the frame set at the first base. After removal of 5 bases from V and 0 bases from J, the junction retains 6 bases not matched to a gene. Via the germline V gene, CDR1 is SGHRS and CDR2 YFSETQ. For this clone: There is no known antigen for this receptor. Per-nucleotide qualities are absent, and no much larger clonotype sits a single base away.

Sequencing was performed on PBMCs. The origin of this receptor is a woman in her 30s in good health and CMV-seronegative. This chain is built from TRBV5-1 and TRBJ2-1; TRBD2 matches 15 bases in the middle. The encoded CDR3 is CASSPGTSGGPSYNEQFF. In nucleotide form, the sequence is TGCGCCAGCAGTCCCGGGACTAGCGGGGGGCCCTCCTACAATGAGCAGTTCTTC. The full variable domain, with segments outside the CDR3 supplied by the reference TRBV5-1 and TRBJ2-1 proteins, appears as KAGVTQTPRYLIKTRGQQVTLSCSPISGHRSVSWYQQTPGQGLQFLFEYFSETQRNKGNFPGRFSGRQFSNSRSEMNVSTLELGDSALYLCASSPGTSGGPSYNEQFFGPGTRLTVL.